These 25 T cell receptor beta chains originate from one sample sequenced in a study of vaccination and CD4 T cells after COVID-19. Antigens for these TCRs are unknown. Treatment indicated: roughly 10-day PBMC culture with coronavirus spike peptide pools or control peptides (ViraFEST assay). Cultured CD4+ T cell DNA underwent sequencing with the Oncomine TCR Beta short-read assay. TCRdb reprocessed the PCR reads via MiXCR and lists one record per CDR3 protein. The table records just under 10,000 distinct CDR3 sequences, about half of them present only once. Material for sequencing was CD4+ T cells from blood, cultured in vitro. The receptor set was obtained from a human donor who had recovered from COVID-19.

The chain couples TRBV14 to TRBJ1-2; D uncertain. V was trimmed by 0 bases and J by 7 bases, leaving 9 bases between them. The length of the CDR3 is 13 residues. In germline, CDR1 is SGHDN, CDR2 FVKESK. The CDR3 nucleotides are TGTGCCAGCAGCCAAGATCGTGAGACTGGCTACACCTTC. This encodes CASSQDRETGYTF.

V is TRBV12-5 and J is TRBJ2-3, with D maybe TRBD2 (6 bases). This CDR3 is built from 14 residues. The germline CDR1 and CDR2 sequences are LGHNT and FRNRAP. The chain's CDR3 is CASRAGTYTDTQYF. In DNA, the CDR3 is TGTGCCAGCAGGGCGGGGACGTACACAGATACGCAGTATTTT.

This clonotype has a handful of counts. J is TRBJ1-5 and V is TRBV7-9; D is undetermined. V lost 2 bases and J lost 1, with 6 bases in between. Germline CDR1 SEHNR, CDR2 FQNEAQ (reference sequence). The CDR3 spans 14 residues. The CDR3 DNA is TGTGCCAGCAGCTTATCCGAAAGCAATCAGCCCCAGCATTTT. Translation gives CASSLSESNQPQHF.

The CDR3, as DNA: TGTGCCAGCAGCTTAGCAGGAGGGAAGAGTGGAAATTCACCCCTCCACTTT. It is translated as CASSLAGGKSGNSPLHF. The chain recombines TRBV7-2 with TRBJ1-6; no definite D call. The CDR3 totals 17 residues. From germline, CDR1 is SGHTA and CDR2 FQGNSA. The ends were cut back, 0 bases at V and 7 bases at J, with 16 bases in the middle.

Only a few counts were recorded for this clonotype. The genes are TRBV6-5 and TRBJ1-5, with D hard to call. V was trimmed by 4 bases and J by 4 bases, leaving 8 bases between them. Germline values: CDR1 MNHEY, CDR2 SVGAGI. This CDR3 has 13 residues. The CDR3 region has the DNA TGTGCCAGCAGTTTACTCGCTAATCAGCCCCAGCATTTT. Translation: CASSLLANQPQHF.

About this clonotype: A read error may account for a junction end that differs from germline. The V and J genes are TRBV11-3 and TRBJ1-2, with D perhaps matching TRBD1 (6 bases). CDR3 length: 12 amino acids. The germline V gene has CDR1 SGHNT and CDR2 YENEEA. The CDR3 loop is CASSLLGQGWDF. The CDR3 bases are TGTGCCAGCAGCCTCCTTGGGCAGGGGTGGGACTTC.

This clonotype was observed a single time. The V call is TRBV5-6, the J call TRBJ2-1, with D perhaps matching TRBD2 (6 bases). CDR3 length: 13 residues. Trimming left V 4 bases short and J 7 bases short, with 12 bases between. Germline V lookup: CDR1 SGHDT, CDR2 YYEEEE. CDR3 residues: CASSRVRGNEQFF. CDR3 nucleotide sequence: TGTGCCAGCAGCCGCGTTCGGGGGAATGAGCAGTTCTTC.

The CDR3 nucleotides are TGCAGTGCTAGATCCCCATTAACGTACGAGCAGTACTTC. Its protein product is CSARSPLTYEQYF. The V and J genes are TRBV20-1 and TRBJ2-7; no reliable D call. The ends were cut back, 2 bases at V and 4 bases at J, with 12 bases in the middle. The CDR3 covers 13 residues. Germline CDR1 reads DFQATT; CDR2 reads SNEGSKA (reference sequence).

This rearrangement joins TRBV30 to TRBJ1-6, with 11 nucleotides matching TRBD1. With V trimmed by 0 bases and J by 7 bases, 5 bases remained unmatched. Germline lookup yields CDR1 GTSNPN and CDR2 SVGIG (reference sequence). There are 16 residues in the CDR3. The CDR3 DNA sequence: TGTGCCTGGAGTGTAGCGGACAGGGGGCAGAATTCACCCCTCCACTTT. The encoded protein is CAWSVADRGQNSPLHF.

The V gene is TRBV18, the J gene TRBJ2-5, with 8 bases identical to TRBD2. The V and J ends lost 8 bases and 1 base, in that order; junction bases with no gene match: 9. This CDR3 has 15 amino acids. In germline, CDR1 is KGHSH, CDR2 LQKENI. DNA for the CDR3: TGTGCCAGCAAGGCGTCGGCGGGGGGCCAAGAGACCCAGTACTTC. This translates into CASKASAGGQETQYF. The full variable domain, with the rest looked up from reference TRBV18 and TRBJ2-5, is NAGVMQNPRHLVRRRGQEARLRCSPMKGHSHVYWYRQLPEEGLKFMVYLQKENIIDESGMPKERFSAEFPKEGPSILRIQQVVRGDSAAYFCASKASAGGQETQYFGPGTRLLVL.

The chain couples TRBV19 to TRBJ2-7; D is possibly TRBD1 or TRBD2 (5 bases each). The CDR3 is 12 amino acids. Deletions cut 5 bases from V and 4 bases from J, with 9 bases between. Germline V CDR1 and CDR2: LNHDA, SQIVND (reference sequence). CDR3 sequence reads: CASSPGGYEQYF. The CDR3 region has the DNA TGTGCCAGTAGTCCTGGGGGATACGAGCAGTACTTC.

The rearrangement links TRBV30 to TRBJ2-2, with D possibly matching TRBD1 (6 bases). Trimming pared 3 bases from V and 1 base from J, leaving 15 bases between. The CDR3 contains 16 residues. Germline assignment: CDR1 GTSNPN and CDR2 SVGIG (reference sequence). The CDR3 region is CAWRAQGNLNTGELFF. The CDR3 nucleotides are TGTGCCTGGAGGGCACAGGGAAACTTGAACACCGGGGAGCTGTTTTTT.

This clonotype has just a few counts. A read error may account for a junction end that differs from germline. This chain links TRBV20-1 with TRBJ2-7, with D possibly matching TRBD2 (7 bases). Germline V CDR1 and CDR2: DFQATT, SNEGSKA (reference sequence). This CDR3 has 15 amino acids. The CDR3 DNA reads as TGCAGTGCCAGAGGGGGGGCTAGCAGAGACTACGAGCAGTACTTC. This gives the protein CSARGGASRDYEQYF.

The chain recombines TRBV10-3 with TRBJ2-3; TRBD1 is a possible D gene (7 bases). The CDR3 is 17 residues long. Looked up from germline, CDR1 is ENHRY and CDR2 is SYGVKD. Deletions cut 4 bases from V and 0 bases from J, with 17 bases between. As DNA, the CDR3 is TGTGCCATCAGTGGCCAAGGGGGCGGGGTGAGCACAGATACGCAGTATTTT. It is translated as CAISGQGGGVSTDTQYF.

CDR3 DNA sequence: TGTGCCAGCCGCGCGAGCGTTAGCTATGGCTACACCTTC. Translated, it gives CASRASVSYGYTF. This rearrangement joins TRBV6-1 to TRBJ1-2, with unresolved D. Trimming shortened V by 8 bases and J by 4 bases, and 14 bases separated the two germline ends. This CDR3 has 13 residues. The germline gives CDR1 MNHNS, CDR2 SASEGT.

The chain has TRBV6-1 and TRBJ2-2, with a tentative D call TRBD1 (6 bases). The germline V gene encodes CDR1 MNHNS and CDR2 SASEGT. Trimming removed 6 bases at V and 4 bases at J, with 9 bases between. The CDR3 is made up of 13 amino acids. CDR3 loop: CASRGARTGELFF. CDR3 nucleotide sequence: TGTGCCAGCAGGGGGGCCCGCACCGGGGAGCTGTTTTTT.

The rearrangement joins TRBV5-1 to TRBJ1-1, with unresolved D. Germline values: CDR1 SGHRS, CDR2 YFSETQ. This CDR3 region has 13 residues. The ends were cut back, 0 bases at V and 3 bases at J, with 6 bases in the middle. The CDR3 sequence is CASSLGRDTEAFF. The CDR3 coding sequence is TGCGCCAGCAGCTTGGGACGGGACACTGAAGCTTTCTTT.

The V call is TRBV20-1, the J call TRBJ2-4; 7 bases align to TRBD2. Germline values: CDR1 DFQATT, CDR2 SNEGSKA (reference sequence). V shed 4 bases and J 0 bases; nucleotides not matched to a gene: 6. CDR3 length: 15 residues. The CDR3 region has the DNA TGCAGTGCTAAGGTCGGGGGGACAGCCAAAAACATTCAGTACTTC. It codes for CSAKVGGTAKNIQYF.

This chain joins TRBV30 and TRBJ1-1; perhaps TRBD1 as D (5 bases). This CDR3 spans 14 amino acids. From germline, CDR1 is GTSNPN and CDR2 SVGIG (reference sequence). V was shortened by 4 bases and J by 1 base, with 13 bases between the two germline ends. The CDR3 here is CAWTPVGENTEAFF. Written as DNA, the CDR3 is TGTGCCTGGACGCCCGTGGGGGAGAACACTGAAGCTTTCTTT.

This chain uses TRBV6-1 with TRBJ2-1, with 8 bases that match TRBD1. Trimming cost V 7 bases and J 1 base; bases outside gene matches: 6. Germline CDR1 and CDR2: MNHNS and SASEGT. The CDR3 extends over 15 amino acids. CDR3 sequence (DNA): TGTGCCAGCACCCGGGACAGGCTTTCCTACAATGAGCAGTTCTTC. It yields the protein CASTRDRLSYNEQFF.

The chain employs TRBV14 and TRBJ1-2, with TRBD1 matching over 8 bases. CDR3 length: 14 amino acids. Germline V gene sequence: CDR1 SGHDN, CDR2 FVKESK. J was trimmed by 6 bases and V by 4 bases; bases with no gene match: 7. The CDR3 region is CASSRQGMGDGYTF. CDR3 DNA sequence: TGTGCCAGCAGCCGACAGGGGATGGGGGATGGCTACACCTTC.

This clonotype occurred a few times. The V call is TRBV30, the J call TRBJ2-2, with D tentatively TRBD2 (5 bases). CDR3 length equals 13 residues. Germline V lookup: CDR1 GTSNPN, CDR2 SVGIG (reference sequence). Trimming removed 2 bases from V and 4 bases from J, with 8 bases in between. CDR3 nucleotide sequence: TGTGCCTGGAGTTTTCGGGGCACCGGGGAGCTGTTTTTT. Translated, it gives CAWSFRGTGELFF. Together with reference TRBV30 and TRBJ2-2, the CDR3 gives the full variable domain: SQTIHQWPATLVQPVGSPLSLECTVEGTSNPNLYWYRQAAGRGLQLLFYSVGIGQISSEVPQNLSASRPQDRQFILSSKKLLLSDSGFYLCAWSFRGTGELFFGEGSRLTVL.

In this sample, this clonotype turned up a few times. This chain's CDR3 is CATQPVQETQYF. The CDR3 region has the DNA TGTGCCACCCAGCCAGTACAAGAGACCCAGTACTTC. The chain recombines TRBV6-1 with TRBJ2-5; D unresolved. The CDR3 is made up of 12 amino acids. Germline loops: CDR1 MNHNS, CDR2 SASEGT. V shed 10 bases and J shed 2 bases, with 11 bases lying between them.

The chain couples TRBV18 to TRBJ2-3, with D tentatively TRBD2 (5 bases). V lost 2 bases, J lost 5 bases, and 11 bases lay in between. The CDR3 covers 14 residues. Germline CDR1 reads KGHSH; CDR2 reads LQKENI. The CDR3 region has the DNA TGTGCCAGCTCACCATGGACTGGGCGAGATACGCAGTATTTT. As protein: CASSPWTGRDTQYF.

This clonotype has a handful of counts. This rearrangement joins TRBV7-9 to TRBJ2-7, with D possibly matching TRBD2 (6 bases). The CDR3 is 16 amino acids. V dropped 5 bases and J dropped 2 bases, with 19 bases sitting between them. The V gene's germline CDR1 is SEHNR and CDR2 FQNEAQ (reference sequence). The CDR3 sequence: CASSLGTLATTYEQYF. The CDR3, as DNA: TGTGCCAGCAGCCTAGGGACTTTAGCCACTACCTACGAGCAGTACTTC.